This T cell receptor (beta chain) comes out of a study of blood T cell repertoires in COVID-19. Study information: COVID-19 samples collected from the United States, Italy and Spain covered acute and convalescent phases. Sources were T cells, B-cell-depleted T cells, or PBMCs; the material itself was cDNA or gDNA.

Enrolment of Seattle patients took place during active infection, and they were followed longitudinally. V was cut by 4 bases and J by 8 bases, with 17 bases left in between. There are 14 residues in the CDR3. The germline CDR1 and CDR2 sequences are SGHAT and FQNNGV. Original processing notes: Amplified reference gene primers provided the basis for estimating nucleated cell counts. The protocol was immunoSEQ multiplex PCR, while the TCRdb copy is restricted to in-frame clones and leaves out a portion. The V and J calls and clone size are taken from that table; D and trimming were inferred from the DNA. The top ten clones hold around 7% of a sample with about 180,000 clones, 65% to 85% of them seen once. This clone appeared a single time.

This rearrangement joins TRBV11-2 to TRBJ1-2; D ambiguous. The source material was peripheral blood. This clonotype originated in a middle-aged woman with COVID-19, enrolled during active disease. In DNA, the CDR3 is TGTGCCAGCAGCTCCAGAAGGGCTCGCGGGGGCTACACCTTC. Residues: CASSSRRARGGYTF.